This T cell receptor (beta chain) was captured in a study of blood T cell repertoires in COVID-19. Study-wide background: The United States, Italy and Spain provided the acute and convalescent COVID-19 samples. Sources were T cells, B-cell-depleted T cells, or PBMCs; the material itself was cDNA or gDNA.

The study drew participants aged about 18 to 95 years from 24 US areas. Participant-given clinical history determined each cohort assignment. Produced via immunoSEQ multiplex PCR; TCRdb's table is partial and in-frame only. Of fewer than 200,000 clones in the sample, 65% to 85% are singletons; the top ten hold about 3.6%. This TCR was sampled from a woman aged 45-65 years in a cohort exposed to, infected with or recovered from COVID-19 (not recorded which). The sample comprised PBMCs or T cells enriched from blood (not recorded which).

The CDR3 DNA is TGTGCCAGCAGCTTTGGGCAGGGGGCTCAATCAGCCCAGCATTTT. Translated: CASSFGQGAQSAQHF. J is TRBJ1-5 and V is TRBV5-6; TRBD1 matches 8 bases. The CDR3 totals 15 residues. CDR1 is SGHDT, CDR2 YYEEEE, per germline. J lost 11 bases, V lost 2 bases, and 12 bases had no gene match.